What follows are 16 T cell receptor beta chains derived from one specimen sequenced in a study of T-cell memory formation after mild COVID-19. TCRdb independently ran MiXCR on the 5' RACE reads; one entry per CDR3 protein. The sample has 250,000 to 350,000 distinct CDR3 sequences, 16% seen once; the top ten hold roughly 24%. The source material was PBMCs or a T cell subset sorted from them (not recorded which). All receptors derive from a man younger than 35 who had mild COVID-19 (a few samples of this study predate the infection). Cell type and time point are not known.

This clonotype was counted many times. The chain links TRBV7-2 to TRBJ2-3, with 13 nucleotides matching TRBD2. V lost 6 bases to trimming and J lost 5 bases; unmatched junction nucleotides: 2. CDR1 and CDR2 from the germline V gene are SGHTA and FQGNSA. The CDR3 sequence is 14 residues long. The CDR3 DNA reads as TGTGCCAGCAGGACTAGCGGGGGGAAAGATACGCAGTATTTT. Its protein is CASRTSGGKDTQYF.

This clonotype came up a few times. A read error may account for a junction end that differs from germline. The CDR3 reads CASSPRPSGGFHF. The CDR3 region has the DNA TGTGCCAGCTCACCCCGACCTAGCGGGGGGTTCCACTTC. The V gene is TRBV18, the J gene TRBJ2-7; TRBD2 agrees at 11 bases. The CDR3 consists of 13 residues. The germline gives CDR1 KGHSH, CDR2 LQKENI.

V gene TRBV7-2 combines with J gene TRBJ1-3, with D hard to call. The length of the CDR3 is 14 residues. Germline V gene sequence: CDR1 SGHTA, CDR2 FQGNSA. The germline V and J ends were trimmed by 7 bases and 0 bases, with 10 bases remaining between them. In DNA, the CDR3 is TGTGCCAGCACCGCACCGAGCTCTGGAAACACCATATATTTT. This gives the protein CASTAPSSGNTIYF.

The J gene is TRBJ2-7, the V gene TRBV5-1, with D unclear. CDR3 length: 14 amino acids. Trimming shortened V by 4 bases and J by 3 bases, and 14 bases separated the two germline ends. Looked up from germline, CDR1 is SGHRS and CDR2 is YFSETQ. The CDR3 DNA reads TGCGCCAGCAGCGGCGGTCGGCACGGCTACGAGCAGTACGTC. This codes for CASSGGRHGYEQYV.

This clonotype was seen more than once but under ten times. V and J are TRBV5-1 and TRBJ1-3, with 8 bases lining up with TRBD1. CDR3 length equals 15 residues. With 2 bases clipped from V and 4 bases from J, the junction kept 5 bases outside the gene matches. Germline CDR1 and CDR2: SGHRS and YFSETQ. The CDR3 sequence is CASSFLGTGGNTIYF. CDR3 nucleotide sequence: TGCGCCAGCAGCTTCCTCGGGACAGGCGGAAACACCATATATTTT.

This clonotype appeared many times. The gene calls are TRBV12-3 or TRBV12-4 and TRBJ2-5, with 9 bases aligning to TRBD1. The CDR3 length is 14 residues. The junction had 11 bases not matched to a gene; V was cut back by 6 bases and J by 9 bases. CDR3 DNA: TGTGCCAGCAGCCGGACAGGGGCGGCGGTTGCCCAGTACTTC. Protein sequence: CASSRTGAAVAQYF.

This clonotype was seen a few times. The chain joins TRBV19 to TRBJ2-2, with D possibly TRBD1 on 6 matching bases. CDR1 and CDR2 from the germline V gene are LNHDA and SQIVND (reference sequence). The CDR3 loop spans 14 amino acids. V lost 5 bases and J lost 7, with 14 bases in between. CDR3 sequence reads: CASSAGAGIGELFF. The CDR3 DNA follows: TGTGCCAGTAGTGCAGGGGCAGGAATCGGGGAGCTGTTTTTT.

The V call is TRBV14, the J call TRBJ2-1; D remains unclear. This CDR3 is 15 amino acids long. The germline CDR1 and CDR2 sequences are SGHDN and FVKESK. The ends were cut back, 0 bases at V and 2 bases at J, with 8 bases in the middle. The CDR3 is CASSQESSAYNEQFF. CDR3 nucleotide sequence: TGTGCCAGCAGCCAAGAGTCCAGCGCCTACAATGAGCAGTTCTTC.

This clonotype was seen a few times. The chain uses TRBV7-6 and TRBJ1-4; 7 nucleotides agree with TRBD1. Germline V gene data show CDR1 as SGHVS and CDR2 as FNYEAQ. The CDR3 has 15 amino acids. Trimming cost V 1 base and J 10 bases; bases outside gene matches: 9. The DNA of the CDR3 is TGTGCCAGCAGCTTAGGTTGGAGGGGGCAGGGAAAACTGTTTTTT. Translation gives CASSLGWRGQGKLFF.

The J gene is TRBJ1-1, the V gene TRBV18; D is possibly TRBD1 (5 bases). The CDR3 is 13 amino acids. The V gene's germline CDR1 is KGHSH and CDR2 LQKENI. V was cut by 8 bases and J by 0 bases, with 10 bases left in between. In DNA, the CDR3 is TGTGCCAGCGCTGGGGGGTTGAACACTGAAGCTTTCTTT. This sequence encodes CASAGGLNTEAFF.

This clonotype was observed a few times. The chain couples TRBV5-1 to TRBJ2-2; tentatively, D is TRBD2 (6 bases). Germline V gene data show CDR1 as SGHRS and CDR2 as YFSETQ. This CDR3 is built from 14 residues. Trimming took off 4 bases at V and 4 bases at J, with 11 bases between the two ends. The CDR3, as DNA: TGCGCCAGCAGCATGGGGGGAATCACCGGGGAGCTGTTTTTT. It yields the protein CASSMGGITGELFF. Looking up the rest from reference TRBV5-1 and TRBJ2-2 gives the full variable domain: KAGVTQTPRYLIKTRGQQVTLSCSPISGHRSVSWYQQTPGQGLQFLFEYFSETQRNKGNFPGRFSGRQFSNSRSEMNVSTLELGDSALYLCASSMGGITGELFFGEGSRLTVL.

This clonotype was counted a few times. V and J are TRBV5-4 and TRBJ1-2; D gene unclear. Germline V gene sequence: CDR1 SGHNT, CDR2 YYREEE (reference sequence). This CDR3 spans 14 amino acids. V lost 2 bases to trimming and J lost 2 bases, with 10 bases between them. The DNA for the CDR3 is TGTGCCAGCAGCTTATACAACCAGAACTATGGCTACACCTTC. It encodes CASSLYNQNYGYTF.

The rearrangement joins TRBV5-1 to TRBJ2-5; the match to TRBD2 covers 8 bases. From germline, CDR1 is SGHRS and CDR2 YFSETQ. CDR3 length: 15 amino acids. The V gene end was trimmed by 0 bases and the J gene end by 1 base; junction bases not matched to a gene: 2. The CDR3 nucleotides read TGCGCCAGCAGCTTGGAGGGACTAGTCCAAGAGACCCAGTACTTC. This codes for CASSLEGLVQETQYF.

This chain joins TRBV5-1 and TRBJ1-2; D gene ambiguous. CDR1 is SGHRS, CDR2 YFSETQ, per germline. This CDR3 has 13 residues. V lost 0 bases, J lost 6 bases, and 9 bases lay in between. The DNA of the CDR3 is TGCGCCAGCAGCTTGGCCGGGGAAAATGGCTACACCTTC. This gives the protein CASSLAGENGYTF. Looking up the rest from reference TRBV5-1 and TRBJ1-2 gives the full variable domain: KAGVTQTPRYLIKTRGQQVTLSCSPISGHRSVSWYQQTPGQGLQFLFEYFSETQRNKGNFPGRFSGRQFSNSRSEMNVSTLELGDSALYLCASSLAGENGYTFGSGTRLTVV.

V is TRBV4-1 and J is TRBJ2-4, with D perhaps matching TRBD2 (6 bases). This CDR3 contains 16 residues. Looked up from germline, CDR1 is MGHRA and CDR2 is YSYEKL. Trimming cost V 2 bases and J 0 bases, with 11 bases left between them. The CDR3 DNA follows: TGCGCCAGCAGCCAACTAGCGAAATTAGCCAAAAACATTCAGTACTTC. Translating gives CASSQLAKLAKNIQYF.

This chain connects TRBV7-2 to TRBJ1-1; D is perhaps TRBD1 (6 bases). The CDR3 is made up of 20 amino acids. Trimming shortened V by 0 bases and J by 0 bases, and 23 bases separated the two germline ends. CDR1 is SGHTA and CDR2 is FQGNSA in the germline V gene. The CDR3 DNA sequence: TGTGCCAGCAGCTTAGCCACCTGGGACAAAGGCCCTCGGATGAACACTGAAGCTTTCTTT. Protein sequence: CASSLATWDKGPRMNTEAFF.